Included here is one T cell receptor beta chain sequence, with context. Its matching antigen is unknown. UMI-labeled TRB cDNA libraries were prepared by 5' RACE. From the 5' RACE reads, TCRdb lists one entry per CDR3 protein and no DNA. This sample contains approximately 24,000 distinct CDR3 sequences. This entry belongs to a study of CXCR3-negative and CXCR3-positive naive CD8 T cells. General observations from the study: The study found comparably high diversity in both naive subsets and much lower diversity in memory CD8+ cells. TRBV-TRBJ usage was alike in naive CXCR3-negative and CXCR3-positive cells but differed in memory cells. Most assays were run on fresh PBMCs (CXCR3 expression partially decreased after cryopreservation).

This TCR was sampled from a human donor in good health. Some clones in this sample may be carry-over from other donors' samples. Material: naive CXCR3- CD8+ T cells from blood. Subset in this sample: CD45RO-CCR7+CD27+CD95- naive CD8+ T cells lacking CXCR3 (TNR3-).

This CDR3 is CASSPYYNEQFF. This chain uses TRBV14 with TRBJ2-1. The germline gives CDR1 SGHDN, CDR2 FVKESK. The CDR3 totals 12 residues.